Listed here is a single T cell receptor beta chain. This entry is derived from a study of glioma-infiltrating T cells after dendritic cell vaccination. Germline loops: CDR1 MNHNS, CDR2 SASEGT. The V end was cut by 7 bases, the J end by 5 bases, with 11 bases between. The CDR3 totals 12 residues. Clones were read by immunoSEQ multiplex PCR, and TCRdb kept only the in-frame ones, dropping some. The sample holds tens of thousands of clones, over 70% seen once. This chain links TRBV6-1 with TRBJ1-1; tentatively, D is TRBD1 (5 bases). The sequence derives from a human donor with glioblastoma. This specimen consisted of blood, obtained before dendritic cell vaccination. The CDR3 region has the DNA TGTGCCAGCACCATGCGGGGGACTGAAGCTTTCTTT. This translates into CASTMRGTEAFF.